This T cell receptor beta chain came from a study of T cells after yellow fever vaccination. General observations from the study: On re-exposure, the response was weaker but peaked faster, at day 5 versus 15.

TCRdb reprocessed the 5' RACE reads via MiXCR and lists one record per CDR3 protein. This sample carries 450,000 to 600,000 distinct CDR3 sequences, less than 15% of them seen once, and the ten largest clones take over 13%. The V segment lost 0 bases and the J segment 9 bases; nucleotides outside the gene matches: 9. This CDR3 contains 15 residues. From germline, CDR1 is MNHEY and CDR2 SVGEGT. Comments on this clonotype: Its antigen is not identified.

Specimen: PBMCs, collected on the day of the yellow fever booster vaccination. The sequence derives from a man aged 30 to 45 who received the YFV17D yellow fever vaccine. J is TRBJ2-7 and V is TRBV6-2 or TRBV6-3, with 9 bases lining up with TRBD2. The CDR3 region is CASSYSRAGGLGQYF. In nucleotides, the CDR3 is TGTGCCAGCAGTTACTCGAGAGCGGGAGGCCTTGGGCAGTACTTC.